These 30 T cell receptor beta chains were all obtained from the same sample, sequenced in a study of T cells expressing NK-cell markers. TCRdb reprocessed the 5' RACE reads, keeping one entry per CDR3 protein, no DNA. Recorded here are 500,000 to 700,000 distinct CDR3 sequences; the top ten clones represent roughly 3.4%. Sequenced material: blood T cells: a sorted CD56 or NKG2C T cell subset, CD4+ or CD8+ T cells, or bulk PBMC T cells (not recorded which). Source of these receptors: a young man in good health.

This chain joins TRBV15 and TRBJ2-1; no DNA is available, so the TRBD2 call from TCRdb remains unchecked. Germline CDR1 is LNHNV and CDR2 is YYDKDF (reference sequence). This CDR3 contains 17 residues. The CDR3 sequence is CATSRDSEREVGNEQFF. The whole variable domain, filled in from reference TRBV15 and TRBJ2-1, reads DAMVIQNPRYQVTQFGKPVTLSCSQTLNHNVMYWYQQKSSQAPKLLFHYYDKDFNNEADTPDNFQSRRPNTSFCFLDIRSPGLGDTAMYLCATSRDSEREVGNEQFFGPGTRLTVL.

The genes are TRBV5-1 and TRBJ1-5; no DNA is available, so the TRBD1 call from TCRdb remains unchecked. Germline V gives CDR1 SGHRS, CDR2 YFSETQ. CDR3 size: 17 residues. The CDR3 protein is CASRFDRVGGSNQPQHF.

The rearrangement joins TRBV13 to TRBJ2-1. CDR1 and CDR2 (germline): PRHDT, FYEKMQ (reference sequence). The CDR3 consists of 16 residues. This CDR3 reads CASSLEGELSYNEQFF.

CDR3 sequence reads: CSASPLTGANNEQFF. The chain carries TRBV20-1 and TRBJ2-1; TCRdb gives TRBD2 as the D gene, but with no DNA this cannot be confirmed. The CDR3 has 15 residues. CDR1 and CDR2 from the germline V gene are DFQATT and SNEGSKA (reference sequence).

V and J are TRBV9 and TRBJ2-3. Per germline, CDR1 SGDLS and CDR2 YYNGEE. This CDR3 has 17 residues. CDR3 loop: CASSSTAPPKITDTQYF.

The genes are TRBV12-3 or TRBV12-4 and TRBJ1-5; TCRdb designates TRBD1, a call that cannot be tested without DNA. The CDR3 contains 17 residues. This chain's CDR3 is CASSHAGQVYSNQPQHF.

The V gene is TRBV12-3 or TRBV12-4, the J gene TRBJ2-3; TCRdb returns TRBD2, unconfirmable since there is no DNA. This CDR3 contains 15 residues. CDR3 amino acids: CASSRREGPTDTQYF.

The CDR3 region is CASVPSGRRTYEQYF. The rearrangement joins TRBV12-3 or TRBV12-4 to TRBJ2-7; there is no DNA to check the TCRdb D call of TRBD2. The CDR3 is 15 residues long.

The rearrangement joins TRBV12-3 or TRBV12-4 to TRBJ1-3; TCRdb selects TRBD1, and the lack of DNA leaves this call unchecked. The CDR3 length is 15 residues. CDR3 amino acids: CASSPGQGSGNTIYF.

The V call is TRBV20-1, the J call TRBJ2-3; the TRBD1 assignment by TCRdb is unverifiable without DNA. The germline CDR1 and CDR2 sequences are DFQATT and SNEGSKA (reference sequence). The CDR3 sequence is 14 residues long. CDR3 sequence reads: CSANRDRGTDTQYF.

The V gene is TRBV24-1, the J gene TRBJ2-3. The CDR3 length is 15 residues. Germline CDR1 reads KGHDR; CDR2 reads SFDVKD. The CDR3 spells CATDHNHSSTDTQYF.

The CDR3 reads CASSFGRDMGANVLTF. The chain carries TRBV12-3 or TRBV12-4 and TRBJ2-6; with no DNA, the TCRdb D assignment of TRBD2 cannot be verified. The CDR3 length is 16 residues.

The rearrangement uses TRBV5-1 and TRBJ2-5; no DNA is available, so the TRBD1 call from TCRdb remains unchecked. Germline-derived CDR1 and CDR2 are SGHRS and YFSETQ. The CDR3 covers 13 residues. CDR3 sequence: CASSSEGLETQYF.

This chain connects TRBV7-8 to TRBJ2-1; TCRdb calls TRBD2, which cannot be checked without DNA. The CDR3 length is 14 residues. Germline lookup yields CDR1 SGHVS and CDR2 FQNEAQ. This chain's CDR3 is CASRTSGSLDEQFF.

This sequence joins TRBV6-5 and TRBJ2-1; as DNA is missing, the TRBD2 call by TCRdb cannot be tested. CDR3 length: 16 amino acids. Germline-derived CDR1 and CDR2 are MNHEY and SVGAGI. The CDR3 sequence: CASSYPGLVSYNEQFF.

CDR3 in amino acids: CASSTRVPSRNYGYTF. The chain couples TRBV28 to TRBJ1-2. The length of the CDR3 is 16 residues. Germline-derived CDR1 and CDR2 are MDHEN and SYDVKM.

The CDR3 protein is CSANGEGWTYEQYF. The chain couples TRBV20-1 to TRBJ2-7; TCRdb proposes TRBD2, but this gene call is untestable without DNA. CDR3 length: 14 amino acids. Germline CDR1 and CDR2: DFQATT and SNEGSKA (reference sequence).

The chain has TRBV9 and TRBJ2-1. The CDR3 consists of 15 residues. Germline-derived CDR1 and CDR2 are SGDLS and YYNGEE. CDR3 in amino acids: CASSVEEGYLNEQFF.

V usage is TRBV29-1 and J usage is TRBJ2-7; checking the TCRdb D call of TRBD2 is not possible without DNA. In germline, CDR1 is SQVTM, CDR2 ANQGSEA. This CDR3 contains 17 residues. The CDR3 here is CSASGLAGFSISYEQYF.

This chain joins TRBV11-2 and TRBJ2-1; TCRdb returns TRBD2, unconfirmable since there is no DNA. CDR3 length: 13 amino acids. Germline V gene sequence: CDR1 SGHAT, CDR2 FQNNGV. The CDR3 loop reads CASSLVGESFQFF.

V and J are TRBV15 and TRBJ2-7; TCRdb returns TRBD2, unconfirmable since there is no DNA. CDR3 length: 14 amino acids. Germline V lookup: CDR1 LNHNV, CDR2 YYDKDF (reference sequence). CDR3: CATSSPDLTYEQYF.

This chain uses TRBV6-5 with TRBJ1-1. In germline, CDR1 is MNHEY, CDR2 SVGAGI. The CDR3 extends over 16 amino acids. CDR3 residues: CASSYTRFSQGTEAFF.

The genes are TRBV7-3 and TRBJ2-1; the TCRdb D gene call, TRBD2, has no DNA to confirm it. The CDR3 length is 14 residues. Germline V CDR1 and CDR2: SGHTA, FQGTGA. The CDR3 here is CASSTYRASGEQFF.

The chain links TRBV24-1 to TRBJ2-2; checking the TCRdb D call of TRBD1 is not possible without DNA. Germline V gene sequence: CDR1 KGHDR, CDR2 SFDVKD. The CDR3 extends over 18 amino acids. CDR3 protein: CATSDPTGGKPITGELFF.

V usage is TRBV7-2 and J usage is TRBJ2-5; TCRdb indicates TRBD2, and absent DNA this call remains unverified. Germline values: CDR1 SGHTA, CDR2 FQGNSA. The CDR3 has 16 amino acids. CDR3 sequence reads: CASSLAFAGGSGTQYF.

The rearrangement joins TRBV20-1 to TRBJ2-3; TCRdb names TRBD2, which stays unverified in the absence of DNA. Germline lookup yields CDR1 DFQATT and CDR2 SNEGSKA (reference sequence). This CDR3 contains 14 residues. The CDR3 protein is CSAVTTSGADTQYF.

The chain recombines TRBV3-1 with TRBJ1-6; the TCRdb call, TRBD1, lacks DNA for checking. The CDR3 is 14 residues long. CDR1 is LGHDT and CDR2 is YNNKEL in the germline V gene (reference sequence). CDR3 region: CASTPGQRDSPLHF.

The chain has TRBV20-1 and TRBJ2-1; TCRdb proposes TRBD2, but this gene call is untestable without DNA. CDR1 DFQATT and CDR2 SNEGSKA come from the germline V gene (reference sequence). CDR3 length: 17 residues. The CDR3 sequence: CSASLTPLGTYNNEQFF.

The chain uses TRBV24-1 and TRBJ1-2; TCRdb outputs TRBD1, but without DNA this stays unchecked. This CDR3 is 15 amino acids long. Germline V gene sequence: CDR1 KGHDR, CDR2 SFDVKD. The chain's CDR3 is CATSETGVGNYGYTF.

The chain carries TRBV2 and TRBJ2-1; TCRdb proposes TRBD2, but this gene call is untestable without DNA. This CDR3 region has 14 residues. Germline loops: CDR1 SNHLY, CDR2 FYNNEI. CDR3 loop: CASSEALRGGEQFF.